This T cell receptor beta chain is from a study of spatial heterogeneity in lung cancer. Via MiXCR, TCRdb re-called the 5' RACE reads, giving one row per CDR3 protein. The sample lists around 75,000 distinct CDR3 sequences; about an eighth were seen once. Time point denoted: sample taken at primary tumor resection. Whole RNA was taken from tumor, nontumor lung or frozen PBMC; it was then sequenced unsorted. The germline V and J ends were trimmed by 0 bases and 2 bases, with 12 bases remaining between them. The length of the CDR3 is 16 residues. In germline, CDR1 is SGHVS, CDR2 FQNEAQ. V and J are TRBV7-8 and TRBJ2-3; D possibly matches TRBD1 or TRBD2 (5 bases each). The sample here was PBMCs, taken at surgery. The TCR originated in a male donor with early-stage non-small cell lung cancer. Here the CDR3 DNA reads TGTGCCAGCAGCTTAGCACCGGGACCCTACACAGATACGCAGTATTTT. Amino acids: CASSLAPGPYTDTQYF.